This record looks at one T cell receptor (beta chain) sequence and its context. Its antigen is as yet unknown. The entry originates in a study of vaccination effects on CD4 cells after COVID-19. Looking at the study overall: Three convalescent patients were sampled both early and late post-vaccination.

V was clipped by 1 base and J by 9 bases, with 12 bases between them. The germline gives CDR1 MNHNS, CDR2 SASEGT. The CDR3 loop spans 13 amino acids. Subsequent to approximately 9 days of culture, CD4+ T cells were isolated. Between March and December 2020, the person had a SARS-CoV-2 infection that PCR confirmed. Each participant was administered two doses of either the BNT162b2 or the mRNA-1273 vaccine. This table comes from immunoSEQ multiplex PCR, and its TCRdb copy is limited to in-frame clones, with some not included. This sample yields tens of thousands of clones, of which 76% are seen a single time; 3% to 4.5% belongs to the top ten.

The sequence was obtained from a human donor who had a prior SARS-CoV-2 infection. The source was CD4+ T cells from PBMCs cultured without peptide, collected after COVID-19 vaccination. The chain combines TRBV6-1 with TRBJ1-1; D uncertain. The CDR3 sequence: CASSEGGWSKAFF. The CDR3 DNA is TGTGCCAGCAGTGAAGGGGGTTGGTCGAAAGCTTTCTTT.